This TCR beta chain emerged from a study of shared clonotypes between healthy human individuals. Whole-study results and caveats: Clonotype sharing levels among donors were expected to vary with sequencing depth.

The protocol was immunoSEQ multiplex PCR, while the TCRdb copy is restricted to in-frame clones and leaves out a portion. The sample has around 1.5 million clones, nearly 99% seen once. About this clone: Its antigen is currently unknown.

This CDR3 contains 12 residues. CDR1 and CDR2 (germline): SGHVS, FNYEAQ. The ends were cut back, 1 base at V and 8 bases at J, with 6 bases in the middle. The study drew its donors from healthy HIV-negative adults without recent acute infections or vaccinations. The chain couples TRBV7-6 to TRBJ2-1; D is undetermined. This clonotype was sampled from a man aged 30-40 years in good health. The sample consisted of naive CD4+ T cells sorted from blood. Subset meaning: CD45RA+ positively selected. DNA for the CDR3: TGTGCCAGCAGCTTAGGAGCCGATGAGCAGTTCTTC. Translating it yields CASSLGADEQFF.